This TCR beta chain was sequenced in a study of OX40 agonist ivuxolimab in advanced cancers. Study-wide findings and caveats: CD8+ T cells (on average) carried more expanded clones than CD4+ T cells.

This CDR3 has 13 residues. The V and J ends lost 0 bases and 7 bases respectively, with 7 bases between them. The germline V gene encodes CDR1 LGHNA and CDR2 YSLEER. In regard to this clone: The antigen remains undetermined.

Here immunoSEQ multiplex PCR was the method, and the copy in TCRdb shows in-frame clones only, minus some. Of tens of thousands of clones listed, around 86% were seen once; the top ten hold about 2.5%. The chain combines TRBV4-3 with TRBJ2-1; D may be TRBD1 (6 bases). Sequencing was performed on CD4+ or CD8+ T cells sorted from blood, taken in a trial of the OX40 agonist ivuxolimab. This clonotype originated in an adult with an advanced solid tumor such as melanoma, head and neck, liver or kidney cancer. The CDR3, as DNA: TGCGCCAGCAGCCAAGAAGGGGGTAATGAGCAGTTCTTC. Translating it yields CASSQEGGNEQFF.